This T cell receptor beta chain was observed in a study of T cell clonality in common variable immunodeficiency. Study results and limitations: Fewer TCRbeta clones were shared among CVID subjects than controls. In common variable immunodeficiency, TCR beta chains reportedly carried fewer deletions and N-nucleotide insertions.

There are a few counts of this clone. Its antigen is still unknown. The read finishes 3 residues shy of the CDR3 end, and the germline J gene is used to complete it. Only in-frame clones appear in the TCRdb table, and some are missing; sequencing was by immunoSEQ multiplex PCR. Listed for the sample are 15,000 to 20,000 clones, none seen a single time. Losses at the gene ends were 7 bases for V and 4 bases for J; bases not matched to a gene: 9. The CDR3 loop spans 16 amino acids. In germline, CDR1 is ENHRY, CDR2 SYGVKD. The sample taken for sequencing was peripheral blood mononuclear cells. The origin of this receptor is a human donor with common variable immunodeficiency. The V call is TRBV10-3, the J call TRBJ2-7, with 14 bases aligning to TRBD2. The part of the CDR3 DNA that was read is TGTGCCATCACTAAGGGGACTAGCGGGAGTTTATACGAG. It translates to CAITKGTSGSLYE. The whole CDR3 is CAITKGTSGSLYEQYF.